This T cell receptor beta chain derives from a study of blood T cells in healthy people across ages. This clonotype was counted a few times. The authors ran a second PCR of 7 to 11 cycles using a sample-barcoded 5' primer and a J-beta primer mix. One entry per CDR3 protein results from TCRdb running MiXCR on the 5' RACE reads. The sample lists roughly 1.4 million distinct CDR3 sequences, around 55% occurring once. V dropped 0 bases and J dropped 7 bases, with 7 bases sitting between them. The germline CDR1 and CDR2 sequences are GTSNPN and SVGIG (reference sequence). The CDR3 totals 11 residues. This TCR derives from a man aged 18 to 29 in good health. This chain connects TRBV30 to TRBJ2-7; D gene unclear. Sequenced input: blood. The CDR3 sequence: CAWSVRAEQYF. For the CDR3, the DNA is TGTGCCTGGAGTGTACGTGCTGAGCAGTACTTC.